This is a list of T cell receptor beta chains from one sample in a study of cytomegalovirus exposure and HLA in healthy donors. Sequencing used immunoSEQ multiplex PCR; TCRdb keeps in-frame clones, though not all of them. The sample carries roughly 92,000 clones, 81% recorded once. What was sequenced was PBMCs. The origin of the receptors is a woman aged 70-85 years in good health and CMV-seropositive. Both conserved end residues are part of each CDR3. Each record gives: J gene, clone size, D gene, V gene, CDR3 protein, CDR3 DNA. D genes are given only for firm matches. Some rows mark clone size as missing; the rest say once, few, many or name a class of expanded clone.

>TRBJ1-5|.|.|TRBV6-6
CASFPPPRTVPQPQHF
TGTGCCAGTTTCCCCCCACCCCGGACAGTTCCCCAGCCCCAGCATTTT
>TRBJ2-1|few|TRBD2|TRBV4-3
CASSRGTSGSNEQFF
TGCGCCAGCAGCCGAGGGACTAGCGGGAGCAATGAGCAGTTCTTC
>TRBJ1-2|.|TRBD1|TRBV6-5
CASSYSGTESDGYTF
TGTGCCAGCAGTTACTCCGGGACAGAAAGTGATGGCTACACCTTC
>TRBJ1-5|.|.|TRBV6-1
CASSVAGADQPQHF
TGTGCCAGCAGTGTCGCAGGGGCGGATCAGCCCCAGCATTTT
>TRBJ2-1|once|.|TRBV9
CASSAQQGGPYNEQFF
TGTGCCAGCAGCGCACAACAGGGGGGGCCCTACAATGAGCAGTTCTTC
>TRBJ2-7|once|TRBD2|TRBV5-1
CASSFGLAGLTLYEQYF
TGCGCCAGCAGCTTCGGACTAGCGGGACTTACTCTCTACGAGCAGTACTTC
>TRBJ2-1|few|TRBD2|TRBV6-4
CASSDEREGTSGSSSYNEQFF
TGTGCCAGCAGTGACGAGAGAGAGGGGACTAGCGGGTCTAGCTCCTACAATGAGCAGTTCTTC
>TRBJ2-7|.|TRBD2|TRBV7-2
CASSLVSQAGEQYF
TGTGCCAGCAGCTTAGTTAGCCAAGCGGGGGAGCAGTACTTC
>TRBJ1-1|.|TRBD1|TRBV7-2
CASSLVGGAGTEAFF
TGTGCCAGCAGCTTAGTAGGGGGCGCGGGCACTGAAGCTTTCTTT
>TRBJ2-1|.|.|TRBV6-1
CASSAESSYNEQFF
TGTGCCAGCAGCGCGGAAAGTTCCTACAATGAGCAGTTCTTC
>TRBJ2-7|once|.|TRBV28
CASSQTGTLGYEQYF
TGTGCCAGCAGTCAAACCGGGACTTTGGGCTACGAGCAGTACTTC
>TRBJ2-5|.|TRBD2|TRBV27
CASRPSGMETQYF
TGTGCCAGCAGACCTAGCGGGATGGAGACCCAGTACTTC
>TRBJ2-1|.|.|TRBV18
CASSPNAAGGFYNEQFF
TGTGCCAGCTCACCGAACGCCGCAGGGGGGTTCTACAATGAGCAGTTCTTC
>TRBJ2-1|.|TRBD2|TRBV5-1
CASSLSSGRMIGSYNEQFF
TGCGCCAGCAGCTTATCTAGCGGGAGAATGATAGGCTCCTACAATGAGCAGTTCTTC
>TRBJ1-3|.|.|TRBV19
CASSIPQGTLNTIYF
TGTGCCAGTAGTATCCCACAGGGCACTTTAAACACCATATATTTT
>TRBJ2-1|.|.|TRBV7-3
CASSLMGAPSNEQFF
TGTGCCAGCAGCTTAATGGGAGCACCATCCAATGAGCAGTTCTTC
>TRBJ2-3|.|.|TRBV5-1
CASSLASHPSTDTQYF
TGCGCCAGCAGCTTGGCCTCACACCCTAGCACAGATACGCAGTATTTT
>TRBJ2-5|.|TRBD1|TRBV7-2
CASSLAGAGGWETQYF
TGTGCCAGCAGCTTAGCGGGGGCAGGGGGCTGGGAGACCCAGTACTTC
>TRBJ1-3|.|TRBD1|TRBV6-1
CASSSPGQGRNTIYF
TGTGCCAGCAGTTCTCCGGGACAGGGAAGAAACACCATATATTTT
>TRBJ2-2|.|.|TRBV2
CASIYLTANTGELFF
TGTGCCAGCATATACCTAACAGCGAACACCGGGGAGCTGTTTTTT
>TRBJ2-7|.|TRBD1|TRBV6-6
CASSSSTGRPYEQYF
TGTGCCAGCAGTTCCTCGACAGGGCGACCCTACGAGCAGTACTTC
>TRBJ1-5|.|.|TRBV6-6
CASSYSTENQPQHF
TGTGCCAGCAGTTACTCGACAGAAAATCAGCCCCAGCATTTT
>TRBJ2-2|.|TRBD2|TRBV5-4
CASSLGGLAGLNTGELFF
TGTGCCAGCAGCTTGGGGGGTCTAGCGGGCTTAAACACCGGGGAGCTGTTTTTT
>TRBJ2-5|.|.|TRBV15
CATSRAREAQYF
TGTGCCACCAGCAGGGCTAGGGAGGCCCAGTACTTC
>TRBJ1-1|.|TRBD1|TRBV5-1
CASHNGRGTGGGNTEAFF
TGCGCCAGCCACAACGGACGGGGGACAGGGGGCGGGAACACTGAAGCTTTCTTT
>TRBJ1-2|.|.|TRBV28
CASSAKFYGYTF
TGTGCCAGCAGCGCTAAATTCTATGGCTACACCTTC
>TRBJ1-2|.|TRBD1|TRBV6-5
CASSRTGPRAGYTF
TGTGCCAGCAGTCGGACAGGGCCCAGGGCTGGCTACACCTTC
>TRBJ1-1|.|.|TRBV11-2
CASSPAGVQNTEAFF
TGTGCCAGCAGCCCCGCAGGGGTACAGAACACTGAAGCTTTCTTT
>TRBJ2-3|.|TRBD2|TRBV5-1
CASSLPRTSGRGSGTDTQYF
TGCGCCAGCAGCTTGCCTCGGACTAGCGGGAGAGGGAGCGGCACAGATACGCAGTATTTT
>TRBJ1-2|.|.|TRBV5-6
CASRTGMVYGYTF
TGTGCCAGCCGAACCGGGATGGTCTATGGCTACACCTTC
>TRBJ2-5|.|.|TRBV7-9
CSSSLGQGQQYF
TGTTCCAGCAGCTTAGGGCAGGGGCAACAGTACTTC
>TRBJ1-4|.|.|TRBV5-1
CASSLERGNEKLFF
TGCGCCAGCAGCTTGGAGAGGGGGAATGAAAAACTGTTTTTT
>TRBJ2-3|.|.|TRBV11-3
CASSPKRESDTQYF
TGTGCCAGCAGCCCAAAACGGGAATCAGATACGCAGTATTTT
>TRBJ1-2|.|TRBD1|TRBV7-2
CASSLVGQGEDGYTF
TGTGCCAGCAGCTTAGTTGGGCAGGGGGAGGATGGCTACACCTTC
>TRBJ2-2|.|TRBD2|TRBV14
CASSQRWTSGFTGELFF
TGTGCCAGCAGCCAAAGATGGACTAGCGGATTCACCGGGGAGCTGTTTTTT
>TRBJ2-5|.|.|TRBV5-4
CASSLVGSQETQYF
TGTGCCAGCAGCTTGGTAGGGAGTCAAGAGACCCAGTACTTC
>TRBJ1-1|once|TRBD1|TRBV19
CASQGEGDTEAFF
TGTGCCAGCCAGGGGGAAGGGGACACTGAAGCTTTCTTT
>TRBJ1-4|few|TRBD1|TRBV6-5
CASSYQGTGVEKLFF
TGTGCCAGCAGTTACCAGGGGACAGGGGTTGAAAAACTGTTTTTT
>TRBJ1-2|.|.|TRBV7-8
CASSLGRGNYGYTF
TGTGCCAGCAGCTTAGGGCGGGGGAACTATGGCTACACCTTC
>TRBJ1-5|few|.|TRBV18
CASSPSKLNEDSNQPQHF
TGTGCCAGCTCACCGAGTAAATTAAACGAGGATAGCAATCAGCCCCAGCATTTT
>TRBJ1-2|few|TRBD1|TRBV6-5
CATTTGFNYGYTF
TGTGCCACTACGACAGGGTTTAACTATGGCTACACCTTC
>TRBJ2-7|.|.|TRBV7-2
CASSLAQYGTYEQYF
TGTGCCAGCAGCTTAGCGCAGTACGGGACCTACGAGCAGTACTTC
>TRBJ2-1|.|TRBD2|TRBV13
CASSLGAGDSYNEQFF
TGTGCCAGCAGCTTAGGGGCGGGGGACTCCTACAATGAGCAGTTCTTC
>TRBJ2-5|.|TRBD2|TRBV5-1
CASSLRGLAGVQETQYF
TGCGCCAGCAGCTTGAGGGGACTAGCGGGAGTTCAAGAGACCCAGTACTTC
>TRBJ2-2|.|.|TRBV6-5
CASSFAGNTGELFF
TGTGCCAGCAGTTTCGCAGGGAACACCGGGGAGCTGTTTTTT
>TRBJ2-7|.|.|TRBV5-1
CASSVVGVGEQYF
TGCGCCAGCAGCGTCGTAGGGGTTGGGGAGCAGTACTTC